This T cell receptor beta chain was profiled in a study of control samples from healthy donors and cancer patients. The protocol was immunoSEQ multiplex PCR, while the TCRdb copy is restricted to in-frame clones and leaves out a portion. The data hold 70,000 to 100,000 clones, with less than 90% observed a single time. J lost 3 bases, V lost 5 bases, and 8 bases had no gene match. From germline, CDR1 is MDHEN and CDR2 SYDVKM. This CDR3 has 15 residues. This sequence joins TRBV28 and TRBJ2-7, with 9 bases fitting TRBD1. The source of this sequence is an older woman in good health. The sample taken for sequencing was blood. The CDR3 DNA is TGTGCCAGCAGTACTCTCTGGGACAGGGACTACGAGCAGTACTTC. Encoded protein: CASSTLWDRDYEQYF.